This T cell receptor beta chain was recorded in a study of regulatory T cells in long-lasting Graves disease. CDR3 length equals 15 residues. CDR1 and CDR2 (germline): SGHTA, FQGTGA. With V trimmed by 3 bases and J by 2 bases, 3 bases remained unmatched. Whole-study results and caveats: Persistent Graves' patients showed less TCR diversity than newly diagnosed patients showed.

Time point of the sample: newly diagnosed GD, antithyroid drugs for less than 3 months. There was RNA extracted from PBMCs, and the TCR library was made from it. The authors drew 8.5 to 9 milliliters of peripheral blood into EDTA tubes. This clonotype was seen at least ten times. Antigen: not known. Sequencing libraries for TCR beta were prepared with iRepertoire HTBI primers and Arm-PCR of CDR3 regions. MiXCR, applied by TCRdb to the multiplex PCR reads, yields one record per CDR3 protein. Of 360,000 or so distinct CDR3 sequences in the sample, over 15% were seen once. These same records also appear under a second study, on T cells in Graves' hyperthyroidism and ophthalmopathy. This second study notes: Initially, a first-round RT-PCR of the TCR CDR3 employed the HTBI primer set.

The sample in question was peripheral blood mononuclear cells (PBMCs), obtained at new diagnosis, from a patient treated with antithyroid drugs. The source of this sequence is a man aged 40-49 years with Graves disease. The V gene is TRBV7-3, the J gene TRBJ2-3; 9 bases align to TRBD2. The CDR3 loop reads CASSFAGGHTDTQYF. DNA for the CDR3: TGTGCCAGCAGCTTCGCGGGGGGGCACACAGATACGCAGTATTTT.